This passage covers 15 T cell receptor beta chains from one sample sequenced in a study of low-dose radiotherapy and immunotherapy resistance in tumors. First-strand cDNA relied on TRAV- and TRBV-specific primers spanning alpha and beta chains. With a V-primer adapter and a constant-region primer, TCRs were amplified for roughly 18 PCR cycles. From the reads, TCRdb called clonotypes with MiXCR, one entry per CDR3 protein. In the table there are 65,000 to 95,000 distinct CDR3 sequences, 18% of which are singletons. The time point here: before trial treatment. Here the sequenced sample was PBMCs, taken before treatment. The receptors come from a male donor with prostate cancer.

This clonotype was found many times. This chain uses TRBV7-2 with TRBJ2-5; D is unclear. The CDR3 has 14 amino acids. Trimming shortened V by 2 bases and J by 1 base, and 8 bases separated the two germline ends. The germline CDR1 and CDR2 sequences are SGHTA and FQGNSA. CDR3 in amino acids: CASSLWALQETQYF. Written as DNA, the CDR3 is TGTGCCAGCAGCTTATGGGCGCTCCAAGAGACCCAGTACTTC. Drawing the rest from reference TRBV7-2 and TRBJ2-5, the complete variable domain is GAGVSQSPSNKVTEKGKDVELRCDPISGHTALYWYRQSLGQGLEFLIYFQGNSAPDKSGLPSDRFSAERTGGSVSTLTIQRTQQEDSAVYLCASSLWALQETQYFGPGTRLLVL.

This clonotype was seen at least ten times. V and J are TRBV28 and TRBJ2-7; 9 bases fit TRBD2. The CDR3 sequence is 19 residues long. Germline V lookup: CDR1 MDHEN, CDR2 SYDVKM. Unmatched junction bases numbered 21, after V lost 5 bases and J lost 4 bases. CDR3 region: CASSPQGRRSYSGSYEQYF. The CDR3 coding sequence is TGTGCCAGCAGTCCACAGGGACGGAGGAGTTATAGCGGGAGTTACGAGCAGTACTTC.

This clonotype has at least ten counts. The chain uses TRBV28 and TRBJ1-2, with 7 nucleotides matching TRBD1. V was pared by 2 bases and J by 10 bases, with 4 bases of the junction left unmatched. The germline gives CDR1 MDHEN, CDR2 SYDVKM. The CDR3 spans 12 residues. In DNA form, the CDR3 reads TGTGCCAGCAGTTTAATCGGGACAGCCTACACCTTC. As protein: CASSLIGTAYTF.

This clonotype has at least ten counts. The chain is built from TRBV20-1 and TRBJ2-1, with no clear D. The germline V and J ends were trimmed by 1 base and 2 bases, with 12 bases remaining between them. The CDR3 runs to 15 residues. Germline V gene lookup returns CDR1 DFQATT and CDR2 SNEGSKA (reference sequence). The CDR3 DNA is TGCAGTGCTAGAGGGCAGTCTCCAACCTACAATGAGCAGTTCTTC. Its translation: CSARGQSPTYNEQFF.

This clonotype was observed many times. This chain uses TRBV7-2 with TRBJ1-5, with D uncertain. CDR1 is SGHTA and CDR2 is FQGNSA in the germline V gene. This CDR3 comprises 15 residues. V was shortened by 1 base and J by 3 bases, with 10 bases between the two germline ends. The CDR3 DNA reads as TGTGCCAGCAGCTTAGTTGGGCAGGTCAATCAGCCCCAGCATTTT. It specifies CASSLVGQVNQPQHF.

In regard to this clonotype: With a much larger clone just one base away, this may be a read error. This chain links TRBV7-9 with TRBJ2-1, with TRBD1 identical over 7 bases. CDR3 length equals 12 residues. Germline CDR1 SEHNR, CDR2 FQNEAQ (reference sequence). The V gene end was trimmed by 7 bases and the J gene end by 10 bases; junction bases not matched to a gene: 7. As DNA, the CDR3 is TGTGCCAGCACCAAACAGGGGTACGAGCAGTTCTTC. Translated: CASTKQGYEQFF.

In this sample, this clonotype turned up many times. CDR3: CASSLAGGAGTEAFF. CDR3 sequence (DNA): TGTGCCAGCAGCTTGGCCGGGGGCGCGGGCACTGAAGCTTTCTTT. The chain has TRBV5-5 and TRBJ1-1; tentatively, D is TRBD1 (6 bases). Germline loops: CDR1 SGHKS, CDR2 YYEKEE (reference sequence). The CDR3 spans 15 residues. V dropped 0 bases and J dropped 4 bases, with 13 bases sitting between them. Filled out from reference TRBV5-5 and TRBJ1-1, the complete variable domain reads DAGVTQSPTHLIKTRGQQVTLRCSPISGHKSVSWYQQVLGQGPQFIFQYYEKEERGRGNFPDRFSARQFPNYSSELNVNALLLGDSALYLCASSLAGGAGTEAFFGQGTRLTVV.

As for this clonotype: A single base separates this from a much larger clone, so it may be a read error. Here the CDR3 omits its conserved ending phenylalanine or tryptophan, so a read error is the likely source. CDR3 residues: CASTQDRGGTEAFY. As DNA, the CDR3 is TGTGCCAGCACCCAGGACAGGGGGGGTACTGAAGCTTTCTAT. The chain employs TRBV13 and TRBJ1-1, with 10 bases matching TRBD1. With V trimmed by 7 bases and J by 5 bases, 7 bases remained unmatched. Germline lookup yields CDR1 PRHDT and CDR2 FYEKMQ (reference sequence). CDR3 size: 14 residues.

This clonotype was detected ten times or more. This chain uses TRBV6-2 or TRBV6-3 with TRBJ2-7; D is unclear. With 4 bases removed from V and 2 bases from J, the gap between germline ends came to 12 bases. This CDR3 contains 14 residues. Germline V CDR1 and CDR2: MNHEY, SVGEGT. CDR3 DNA sequence: TGTGCCAGCAGTTCCTCTTTCGGGCCCTACGAGCAGTACTTC. Translated: CASSSSFGPYEQYF.

This clonotype was observed many times. The J gene is TRBJ1-1, the V gene TRBV7-6, with 8 bases matching TRBD1. The CDR3 loop spans 13 amino acids. V was pared by 5 bases and J by 4 bases, with 3 bases of the junction left unmatched. Germline lookup yields CDR1 SGHVS and CDR2 FNYEAQ. CDR3 in amino acids: CASSQGQGTEAFF. DNA of the CDR3: TGTGCCAGCAGCCAAGGACAGGGCACTGAAGCTTTCTTT.

CDR3: CASTLGLAPSYEQYF. The CDR3 DNA reads as TGTGCCAGCACCCTGGGACTAGCGCCCTCCTACGAGCAGTACTTC. This chain joins TRBV28 and TRBJ2-7, with 10 positions matching TRBD2. J was trimmed by 0 bases and V by 7 bases; bases with no gene match: 6. The CDR3 sequence is 15 residues long. Germline V lookup: CDR1 MDHEN, CDR2 SYDVKM.

As regards this clonotype: A read error likely explains this, since a far larger clone differs by one base. The rearrangement uses TRBV12-3 or TRBV12-4 and TRBJ2-1, with TRBD2 as a possible D gene (5 bases). The CDR3 is 14 residues long. Between the trimmed V and J ends, which lost 5 bases and 8 bases, there was a span of 16 bases. The CDR3 region has the DNA TGTGCCAGCAGTGTCGAGGGAGCTGTCGATGAGCAGTTCTTC. It codes for CASSVEGAVDEQFF.

This clonotype has more than one count but fewer than ten. The genes are TRBV19 and TRBJ1-1; perhaps TRBD1 as D (5 bases). V dropped 6 bases and J dropped 0 bases, with 11 bases sitting between them. The CDR3 extends over 14 amino acids. Germline CDR1 reads LNHDA; CDR2 reads SQIVND (reference sequence). This CDR3 reads CASRPRALNTEAFF. The CDR3 nucleotides are TGTGCCAGTAGACCCAGGGCCTTGAACACTGAAGCTTTCTTT.

This clonotype was detected ten times or more. This chain connects TRBV5-1 to TRBJ2-7; no definite D call. The germline CDR1 and CDR2 sequences are SGHRS and YFSETQ. The length of the CDR3 is 16 residues. Trimming stripped 0 bases from V and 5 bases from J, with 18 bases between. The CDR3 sequence: CASSLAGNKGPHEQYF. In DNA, the CDR3 is TGCGCCAGCAGCTTGGCCGGTAACAAGGGTCCCCACGAGCAGTACTTC.

The chain combines TRBV20-1 with TRBJ2-1; TRBD2 aligns across 7 bases. Trimming cost V 5 bases and J 9 bases; bases outside gene matches: 19. The germline V gene encodes CDR1 DFQATT and CDR2 SNEGSKA (reference sequence). The CDR3 contains 16 residues. The CDR3 sequence: CSAYPLVGRIGIEQFF. As DNA, the CDR3 is TGCAGTGCTTACCCGCTAGTCGGGAGGATAGGGATTGAGCAGTTCTTC.